This T cell receptor beta chain was observed in a study of CD8+ T cells in alopecia areata. cDNA reverse transcribed from extracted RNA served as the sequencing template. Measured with immunoSEQ multiplex PCR; TCRdb has only the in-frame clones, and not every one. The profile shows some 14,000 clones, roughly 55% of them singletons. Collection of lesional scalp punch biopsies and peripheral blood was performed in alopecia areata patients. V shed 5 bases and J shed 6 bases, with 13 bases lying between them. This CDR3 has 13 residues. CDR1 is SEHNR, CDR2 FQNEAQ, per germline (reference sequence). This TCR came from a human donor with alopecia areata. The sequenced sample was skin, obtained at week 0. V and J are TRBV7-9 and TRBJ1-2; D possibly corresponds to TRBD1 (5 bases). CDR3 loop: CASSRDGRDGYTF. The CDR3, as DNA: TGTGCCAGCAGCCGGGACGGCCGGGATGGCTACACCTTC.